These 15 T cell receptor beta chains came from one sample sequenced in a study of cytomegalovirus exposure and HLA in healthy donors (dated by TCRdb to 2015 to 2018). Library prep was done by the immunoSEQ multiplex PCR assay. For the multiplex PCR, a mixture combining 60 forward primers for TCR Vbeta segments and 13 reverse primers for TCR Jbeta segments was used. TCRdb limited this immuneACCESS table to in-frame rearrangements with V and J called. A share of clones is missing; checked studies link under half to unresolved V genes, and the rest is unexplained. This sample has roughly 200,000 clones in its table, and around 85% of those were observed once. The ten top clones hold about 1.7% of the sample. Sequenced material: PBMCs. The receptors were sampled from a man between 50 and 59 years old in good health and CMV-seronegative.

The CDR3 reads CASSLDWTENTGELFF. Written as DNA, the CDR3 is TGTGCCAGCAGCTTGGACTGGACAGAGAACACCGGGGAGCTGTTTTTT. The chain employs TRBV5-6 and TRBJ2-2, with TRBD1 as a possible D gene (6 bases). The V and J ends lost 0 bases and 1 base respectively, with 10 bases between them. The germline V gene encodes CDR1 SGHDT and CDR2 YYEEEE. There are 16 residues in the CDR3.

The chain employs TRBV18 and TRBJ2-2; the match to TRBD1 covers 7 bases. Trimming cost V 4 bases and J 0 bases; bases outside gene matches: 14. Per the germline V gene, CDR1 is KGHSH and CDR2 is LQKENI. CDR3 size: 19 residues. This chain's CDR3 is CASSQNLPGQRTNTGELFF. The CDR3 nucleotides read TGTGCCAGCTCACAAAACCTACCGGGACAGCGAACGAACACCGGGGAGCTGTTTTTT.

The J gene is TRBJ2-5, the V gene TRBV28; D perhaps matches TRBD2 (5 bases). With 8 bases removed from V and 5 bases from J, the gap between germline ends came to 12 bases. The CDR3 spans 12 residues. Germline lookup yields CDR1 MDHEN and CDR2 SYDVKM. The CDR3 DNA is TGTGCCAGCGAGGGCCCGTACGAGACCCAGTACTTC. It translates to CASEGPYETQYF.

This chain joins TRBV4-1 and TRBJ2-5, with 9 bases aligning to TRBD1. Per germline, CDR1 MGHRA and CDR2 YSYEKL. This CDR3 has 13 residues. V lost 7 bases, J lost 1 base, and 1 base stayed unmatched. CDR3: CASTTGGQETQYF. As DNA, the CDR3 is TGCGCCAGCACGACAGGGGGCCAAGAGACCCAGTACTTC.

The chain combines TRBV30 with TRBJ1-3, with TRBD1 as a possible D gene (6 bases). This CDR3 spans 14 amino acids. Germline values: CDR1 GTSNPN, CDR2 SVGIG (reference sequence). Trimming took off 3 bases at V and 2 bases at J, with 11 bases between the two ends. CDR3 in DNA: TGTGCCTGGAGCCCAGGGGTAGCTGGAAACACCATATATTTT. It specifies CAWSPGVAGNTIYF.

Comments on this clone: This sample also contains other DNA sequences that code for the same CDR3. CDR3 coding DNA: TGTGCCAGCAGCTCACAGGGCAATCAGCCCCAGCATTTT. Translation gives CASSSQGNQPQHF. J is TRBJ1-5 and V is TRBV7-9; D is possibly TRBD1 (5 bases). The V gene lost 4 bases and the J gene lost 2 bases, with 6 bases spanning the gap. Germline CDR1 is SEHNR and CDR2 is FQNEAQ (reference sequence). CDR3 size: 13 residues.

This clone came up a few times. CDR3 loop: CASSGGQGHGEPQHF. CDR3 nucleotides: TGTGCCAGCAGCGGGGGACAGGGCCACGGGGAGCCCCAGCATTTT. The V gene is TRBV9, the J gene TRBJ1-5; TRBD1 agrees at 9 bases. CDR3 length: 15 residues. The germline CDR1 and CDR2 sequences are SGDLS and YYNGEE. The V segment lost 3 bases and the J segment 8 bases; nucleotides outside the gene matches: 9. The full variable domain, rest sourced from reference TRBV9 and TRBJ1-5, is DSGVTQTPKHLITATGQRVTLRCSPRSGDLSVYWYQQSLDQGLQFLIQYYNGEERAKGNILERFSAQQFPDLHSELNLSSLELGDSALYFCASSGGQGHGEPQHFGDGTRLSIL.

As concerns this clone: The same CDR3 also results from other DNA sequences found in this sample. The chain has TRBV10-1 and TRBJ2-2; possible D gene TRBD2, 5 bases. CDR1 is WNHNN and CDR2 is SYGVQD in the germline V gene (reference sequence). The CDR3 is 16 residues long. Trimming took 5 bases from V and 5 from J, leaving 18 bases between them. CDR3 protein: CASSPLSSGSTGELFF. CDR3 coding DNA: TGCGCCAGCAGTCCCTTATCTAGTGGGAGTACCGGGGAGCTGTTTTTT.

The chain employs TRBV5-1 and TRBJ2-3, with TRBD2 identical over 8 bases. Unmatched junction bases numbered 13, after V lost 4 bases and J lost 3 bases. The V gene's germline CDR1 is SGHRS and CDR2 YFSETQ. The CDR3 extends over 17 amino acids. As DNA, the CDR3 is TGCGCCAGCAGCAAAAGACTAGCGACTGATAAAACAGATACGCAGTATTTT. This encodes CASSKRLATDKTDTQYF. The entire variable domain, with the rest obtained from reference TRBV5-1 and TRBJ2-3, is as follows: KAGVTQTPRYLIKTRGQQVTLSCSPISGHRSVSWYQQTPGQGLQFLFEYFSETQRNKGNFPGRFSGRQFSNSRSEMNVSTLELGDSALYLCASSKRLATDKTDTQYFGPGTRLTVL.

This chain connects TRBV19 to TRBJ2-3; 8 bases match TRBD2. CDR1 and CDR2 (germline): LNHDA, SQIVND (reference sequence). Germline trimming cut 6 bases from V and 5 bases from J; bases unmatched to any gene: 7. The CDR3 loop spans 14 amino acids. This chain's CDR3 is CASRPSGSGDTQYF. CDR3 nucleotide sequence: TGTGCCAGTAGACCAAGCGGGAGTGGAGATACGCAGTATTTT.

V usage is TRBV9 and J usage is TRBJ1-5; no firm D call. The germline V gene has CDR1 SGDLS and CDR2 YYNGEE. V was trimmed by 7 bases and J by 2 bases, leaving 13 bases between them. The CDR3 runs to 14 residues. Here the CDR3 DNA reads TGTGCCAGCTGCCCTGACGGGGGCAATCAGCCCCAGCATTTT. Translated, it gives CASCPDGGNQPQHF.

This chain links TRBV6-5 with TRBJ2-7; TRBD2 matches 9 bases. The germline V gene has CDR1 MNHEY and CDR2 SVGAGI. This CDR3 contains 15 residues. Trimming at V came to 0 bases and at J to 6 bases, leaving 6 bases not matched to a gene. The CDR3 DNA sequence: TGTGCCAGCAGTTACTCGAACAGGGGACTAGCCGAGCAGTACTTC. Its translation is CASSYSNRGLAEQYF.

The V gene is TRBV28, the J gene TRBJ2-1, with D unresolved. Germline loops: CDR1 MDHEN, CDR2 SYDVKM. The CDR3 spans 12 residues. V was trimmed by 10 bases and J by 0 bases, leaving 7 bases between them. CDR3: CATRVSYNEQFF. In nucleotides, the CDR3 is TGTGCCACCCGCGTCTCCTACAATGAGCAGTTCTTC.

The CDR3: CASSSRNPGTVPYEQYF. DNA for the CDR3: TGTGCCAGCAGTTCCCGGAATCCCGGGACAGTACCCTACGAGCAGTACTTC. The rearrangement uses TRBV27 and TRBJ2-7, with 7 positions matching TRBD1. Germline trimming cut 4 bases from V and 2 bases from J; bases unmatched to any gene: 14. The CDR3 consists of 17 residues. Germline CDR1 reads MNHEY; CDR2 reads SMNVEV (reference sequence).

The rearrangement links TRBV15 to TRBJ2-5, with D possibly being TRBD2 (6 bases). The J call may be incorrect, as the DNA end agrees better with TRBJ2-7. Germline CDR1 and CDR2: LNHNV and YYDKDF (reference sequence). CDR3 size: 15 residues. The CDR3 DNA reads TGTGCCACCAGCCGGGGAGGTCCTAGCTCCTACGAGCAGTACTTC. Translation: CATSRGGPSSYEQYF.